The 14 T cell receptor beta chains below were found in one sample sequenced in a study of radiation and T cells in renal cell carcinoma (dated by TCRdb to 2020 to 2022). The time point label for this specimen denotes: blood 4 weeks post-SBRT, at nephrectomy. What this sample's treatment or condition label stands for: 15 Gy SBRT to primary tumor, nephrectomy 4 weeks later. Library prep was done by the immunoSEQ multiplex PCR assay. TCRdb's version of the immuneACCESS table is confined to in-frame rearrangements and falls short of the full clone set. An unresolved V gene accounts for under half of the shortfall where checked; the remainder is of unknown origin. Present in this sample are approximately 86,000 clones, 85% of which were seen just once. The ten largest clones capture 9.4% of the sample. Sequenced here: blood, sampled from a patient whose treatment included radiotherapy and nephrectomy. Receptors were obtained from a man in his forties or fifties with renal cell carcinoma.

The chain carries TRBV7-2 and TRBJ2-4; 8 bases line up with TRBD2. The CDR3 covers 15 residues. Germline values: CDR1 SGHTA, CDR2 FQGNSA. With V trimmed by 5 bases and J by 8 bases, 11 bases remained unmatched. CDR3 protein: CASSPIPGLVDIQYF. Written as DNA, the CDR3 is TGTGCCAGCAGCCCCATCCCGGGACTAGTAGACATTCAGTACTTC.

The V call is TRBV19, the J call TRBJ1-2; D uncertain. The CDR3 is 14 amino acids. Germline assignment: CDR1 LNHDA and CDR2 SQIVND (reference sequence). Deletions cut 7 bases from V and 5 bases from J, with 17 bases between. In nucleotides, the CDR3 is TGTGCCAGTACCGAGACCGTAGTTGGGTATGGCTACACCTTC. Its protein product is CASTETVVGYGYTF.

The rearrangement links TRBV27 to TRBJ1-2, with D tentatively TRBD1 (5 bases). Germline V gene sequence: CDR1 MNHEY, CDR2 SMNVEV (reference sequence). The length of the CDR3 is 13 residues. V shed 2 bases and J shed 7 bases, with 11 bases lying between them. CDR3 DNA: TGTGCCAGCAGTTTAGGGAGGGGACCTGGCTACACCTTC. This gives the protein CASSLGRGPGYTF.

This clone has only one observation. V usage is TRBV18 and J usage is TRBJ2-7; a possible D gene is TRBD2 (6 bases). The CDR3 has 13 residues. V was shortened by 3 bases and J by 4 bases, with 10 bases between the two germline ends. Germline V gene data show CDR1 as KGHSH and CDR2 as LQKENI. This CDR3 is CASSPRDFYEQYF. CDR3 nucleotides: TGTGCCAGCTCACCTCGGGACTTTTACGAGCAGTACTTC. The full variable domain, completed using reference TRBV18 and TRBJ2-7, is NAGVMQNPRHLVRRRGQEARLRCSPMKGHSHVYWYRQLPEEGLKFMVYLQKENIIDESGMPKERFSAEFPKEGPSILRIQQVVRGDSAAYFCASSPRDFYEQYFGPGTRLTVT.

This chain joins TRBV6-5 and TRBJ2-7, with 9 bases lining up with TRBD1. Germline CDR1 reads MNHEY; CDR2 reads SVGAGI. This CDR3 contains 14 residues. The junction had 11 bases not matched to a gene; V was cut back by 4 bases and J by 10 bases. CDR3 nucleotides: TGTGCCAGCAGTTTAATAGGGACAGGGAGGTTTCAGTACTTC. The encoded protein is CASSLIGTGRFQYF.

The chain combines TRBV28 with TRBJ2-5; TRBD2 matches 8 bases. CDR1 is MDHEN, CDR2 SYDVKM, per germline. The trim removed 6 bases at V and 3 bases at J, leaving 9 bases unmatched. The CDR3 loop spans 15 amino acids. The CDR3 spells CASSPSGSGKETQYF. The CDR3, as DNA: TGTGCCAGCAGCCCGAGTGGTAGCGGGAAAGAGACCCAGTACTTC. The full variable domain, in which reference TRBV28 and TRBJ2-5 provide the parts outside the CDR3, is DVKVTQSSRYLVKRTGEKVFLECVQDMDHENMFWYRQDPGLGLRLIYFSYDVKMKEKGDIPEGYSVSREKKERFSLILESASTNQTSMYLCASSPSGSGKETQYFGPGTRLLVL.

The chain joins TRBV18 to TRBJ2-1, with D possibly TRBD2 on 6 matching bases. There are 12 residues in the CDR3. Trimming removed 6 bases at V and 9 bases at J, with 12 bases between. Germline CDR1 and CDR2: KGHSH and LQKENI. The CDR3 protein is CASSLTRSEQFF. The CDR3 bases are TGTGCCAGCTCCCTGACTAGATCTGAGCAGTTCTTC.

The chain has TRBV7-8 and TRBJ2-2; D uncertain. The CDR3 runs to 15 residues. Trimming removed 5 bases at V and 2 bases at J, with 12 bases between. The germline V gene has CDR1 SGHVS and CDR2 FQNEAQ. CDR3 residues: CASSTRKSNTGELFF. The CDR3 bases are TGTGCCAGCAGCACCAGAAAAAGTAACACCGGGGAGCTGTTTTTT. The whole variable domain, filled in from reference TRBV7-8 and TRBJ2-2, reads GAGVSQSPRYKVAKRGQDVALRCDPISGHVSLFWYQQALGQGPEFLTYFQNEAQLDKSGLPSDRFFAERPEGSVSTLKIQRTQQEDSAVYLCASSTRKSNTGELFFGEGSRLTVL.

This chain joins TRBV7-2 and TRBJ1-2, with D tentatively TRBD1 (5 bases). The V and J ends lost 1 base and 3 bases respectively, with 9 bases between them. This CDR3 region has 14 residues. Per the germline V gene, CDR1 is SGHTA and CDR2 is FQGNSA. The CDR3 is CASSLGGDDYGYTF. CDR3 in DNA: TGTGCCAGCAGCTTAGGCGGGGACGACTATGGCTACACCTTC.

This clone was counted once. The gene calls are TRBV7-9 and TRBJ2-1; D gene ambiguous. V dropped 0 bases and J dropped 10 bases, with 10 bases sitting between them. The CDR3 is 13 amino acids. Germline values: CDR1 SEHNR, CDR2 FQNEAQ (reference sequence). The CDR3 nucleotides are TGTGCCAGCAGCTTAGCGTGGTCGGTAGAGCAGTTCTTC. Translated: CASSLAWSVEQFF.

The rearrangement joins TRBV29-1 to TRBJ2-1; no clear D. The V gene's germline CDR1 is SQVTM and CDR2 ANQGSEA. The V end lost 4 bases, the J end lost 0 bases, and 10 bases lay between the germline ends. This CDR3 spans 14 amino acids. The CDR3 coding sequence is TGCAGCGTTGCGGTGGAAAGCTCCTACAATGAGCAGTTCTTC. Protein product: CSVAVESSYNEQFF.

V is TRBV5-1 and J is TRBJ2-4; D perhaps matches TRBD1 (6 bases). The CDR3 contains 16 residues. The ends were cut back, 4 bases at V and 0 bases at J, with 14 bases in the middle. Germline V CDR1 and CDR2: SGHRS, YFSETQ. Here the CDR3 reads CASSPEGQIAKNIQYF. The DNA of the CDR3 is TGCGCCAGCAGCCCCGAGGGACAAATAGCCAAAAACATTCAGTACTTC. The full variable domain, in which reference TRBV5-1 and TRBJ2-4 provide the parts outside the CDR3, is KAGVTQTPRYLIKTRGQQVTLSCSPISGHRSVSWYQQTPGQGLQFLFEYFSETQRNKGNFPGRFSGRQFSNSRSEMNVSTLELGDSALYLCASSPEGQIAKNIQYFGAGTRLSVL.

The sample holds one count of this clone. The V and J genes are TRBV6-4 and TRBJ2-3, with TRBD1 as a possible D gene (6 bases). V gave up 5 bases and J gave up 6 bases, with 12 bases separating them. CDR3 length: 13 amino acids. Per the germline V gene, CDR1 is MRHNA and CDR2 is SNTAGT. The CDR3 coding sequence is TGTGCCAGCAGTCCCAACAGGGTTGATACGCAGTATTTT. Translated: CASSPNRVDTQYF.

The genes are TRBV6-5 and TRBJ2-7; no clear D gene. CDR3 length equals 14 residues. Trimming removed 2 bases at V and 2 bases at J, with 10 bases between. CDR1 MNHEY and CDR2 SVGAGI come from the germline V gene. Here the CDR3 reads CASSYADSTYEQYF. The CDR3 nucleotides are TGTGCCAGCAGTTACGCCGATTCTACCTACGAGCAGTACTTC.